These 28 T cell receptor beta chains came from one sample sequenced in a study of blood T cell repertoires in COVID-19. TCRdb keeps only in-frame clones here, not all; method: immunoSEQ multiplex PCR. This table has 270,000 or so clones, about 88% appearing once. Sequenced input: peripheral blood. The receptor set was obtained from a woman aged 40 to 49 who had recovered from COVID-19.

V gene TRBV29-1 combines with J gene TRBJ2-7; D remains unclear. The CDR3 runs to 11 residues. The germline CDR1 and CDR2 sequences are SQVTM and ANQGSEA. Trimming cost V 6 bases and J 3 bases, with 9 bases left between them. CDR3 protein: CSVTINYEQYF. CDR3 in DNA: TGCAGCGTCACTATTAACTACGAGCAGTACTTC.

This clone was recorded once. The J gene is TRBJ2-7, the V gene TRBV12-5; 8 bases match TRBD1. V lost 5 bases to trimming and J lost 1 base; unmatched junction nucleotides: 1. Per germline, CDR1 LGHNT and CDR2 FRNRAP. The CDR3 runs to 13 residues. The DNA of the CDR3 is TGTGCTAGTGGTGGGACAGGTTCCTACGAGCAGTACTTC. As protein: CASGGTGSYEQYF. The whole variable domain, remainder taken from reference TRBV12-5 and TRBJ2-7, is DARVTQTPRHKVTEMGQEVTMRCQPILGHNTVFWYRQTMMQGLELLAYFRNRAPLDDSGMPKDRFSAEMPDATLATLKIQPSEPRDSAVYFCASGGTGSYEQYFGPGTRLTVT.

This chain links TRBV4-3 with TRBJ1-4, with TRBD1 matching 7 bases. CDR1 is LGHNA and CDR2 is YSLEER in the germline V gene. V lost 0 bases and J lost 1; bases outside the gene matches: 8. The CDR3 runs to 18 residues. In DNA, the CDR3 is TGCGCCAGCAGCCAAGATTTCGGGCAGGGGGTAACTAATGAAAAACTGTTTTTT. Translated: CASSQDFGQGVTNEKLFF.

The chain links TRBV7-9 to TRBJ1-4; 7 nucleotides agree with TRBD1. Germline CDR1 reads SEHNR; CDR2 reads FQNEAQ (reference sequence). V dropped 2 bases and J dropped 6; count of bases not matched to a gene: 3. The CDR3 contains 14 residues. The CDR3 nucleotides read TGTGCCAGCAGCTTAAGGGGGCAGGATGAAAAACTGTTTTTT. Protein: CASSLRGQDEKLFF.

The DNA of the CDR3 is TGTGCCAGCAGAGCAAGGGCGACAGGGTATGGCTACACCTTC. Encoded protein: CASRARATGYGYTF. The chain recombines TRBV2 with TRBJ1-2; 7 positions match TRBD1. V shed 6 bases, J shed 5 bases, and the junction held 9 bases outside the gene matches. This CDR3 contains 14 residues. Per the germline V gene, CDR1 is SNHLY and CDR2 is FYNNEI.

The chain uses TRBV5-1 and TRBJ2-2; D perhaps matches TRBD1 (6 bases). This CDR3 is 15 amino acids long. Germline CDR1 SGHRS, CDR2 YFSETQ. Trimming pared 4 bases from V and 5 bases from J, leaving 15 bases between. The CDR3 loop is CASSPKPTGTGELFF. The CDR3 DNA follows: TGCGCCAGCAGCCCGAAGCCGACAGGTACCGGGGAGCTGTTTTTT.

Here the CDR3 reads CASSPGREETQYF. DNA of the CDR3: TGTGCCAGCAGCCCGGGTCGGGAAGAGACCCAGTACTTC. This chain uses TRBV7-3 with TRBJ2-5, with D hard to call. The CDR3 extends over 13 amino acids. CDR1 is SGHTA, CDR2 FQGTGA, per germline. V shed 5 bases and J shed 3 bases, with 10 bases lying between them.

V usage is TRBV18 and J usage is TRBJ1-1, with 8 bases matching TRBD1. This CDR3 has 14 amino acids. With 5 bases clipped from V and 4 bases from J, the junction kept 6 bases outside the gene matches. Germline lookup yields CDR1 KGHSH and CDR2 LQKENI. As DNA, the CDR3 is TGTGCCAGCTCATCATTCGACAGGGGCACTGAAGCTTTCTTT. Translated, it gives CASSSFDRGTEAFF. Full variable domain (remainder filled in from reference TRBV18 and TRBJ1-1): NAGVMQNPRHLVRRRGQEARLRCSPMKGHSHVYWYRQLPEEGLKFMVYLQKENIIDESGMPKERFSAEFPKEGPSILRIQQVVRGDSAAYFCASSSFDRGTEAFFGQGTRLTVV.

The chain uses TRBV5-4 and TRBJ2-5; 9 nucleotides agree with TRBD2. V lost 0 bases and J lost 4; bases outside the gene matches: 4. The CDR3 length is 15 residues. The germline gives CDR1 SGHNT, CDR2 YYREEE (reference sequence). The CDR3 sequence: CASSLGAGGLETQYF. The CDR3 nucleotides are TGTGCCAGCAGCTTGGGTGCGGGAGGGTTAGAGACCCAGTACTTC.

This chain joins TRBV7-9 and TRBJ2-2; tentative D call: TRBD2 (5 bases). Per the germline V gene, CDR1 is SEHNR and CDR2 is FQNEAQ (reference sequence). This CDR3 region has 14 residues. Trimming shortened V by 7 bases and J by 4 bases, and 13 bases separated the two germline ends. CDR3 in amino acids: CASTLVGSTGELFF. The CDR3 nucleotides are TGTGCCAGCACCCTGGTAGGGAGCACCGGGGAGCTGTTTTTT.

This chain uses TRBV5-1 with TRBJ2-3; 9 bases match TRBD1. This CDR3 has 14 residues. Germline trimming cut 6 bases from V and 6 bases from J; bases unmatched to any gene: 8. Germline V gene data show CDR1 as SGHRS and CDR2 as YFSETQ. The DNA for the CDR3 is TGCGCCAGCACTCGGGACAGGGTATCCGATACGCAGTATTTT. It is translated as CASTRDRVSDTQYF.

The V call is TRBV12-3 or TRBV12-4, the J call TRBJ2-2; the D gene is possibly TRBD2 (6 bases). The CDR3 has 13 amino acids. Trimming removed 6 bases from V and 8 bases from J, with 13 bases in between. CDR3 loop: CASRTTSSGELFF. The DNA of the CDR3 is TGTGCCAGCAGAACGACTAGTTCTGGGGAGCTGTTTTTT.

V usage is TRBV2 and J usage is TRBJ1-2; D is unclear. Between the trimmed V and J ends, which lost 4 bases and 7 bases, there was a span of 19 bases. Germline CDR1 SNHLY, CDR2 FYNNEI. The CDR3 runs to 15 residues. The CDR3 DNA follows: TGTGCCAGCAGTGGGGAAGCACCGAGGGCTGGTGGCTACACCTTC. This codes for CASSGEAPRAGGYTF. Using reference TRBV2 and TRBJ1-2 for the parts outside the CDR3, the full variable domain is EPEVTQTPSHQVTQMGQEVILRCVPISNHLYFYWYRQILGQKVEFLVSFYNNEISEKSEIFDDQFSVERPDGSNFTLKIRSTKLEDSAMYFCASSGEAPRAGGYTFGSGTRLTVV.

This clone was counted a few times. The V call is TRBV2, the J call TRBJ1-5; TRBD1 matches 7 bases. In germline, CDR1 is SNHLY, CDR2 FYNNEI. Trimming cost V 9 bases and J 4 bases; bases outside gene matches: 9. The length of the CDR3 is 14 residues. The CDR3: CASSTGVQNQPQHF. The CDR3 bases are TGTGCCAGTTCTACAGGGGTGCAAAATCAGCCCCAGCATTTT.

This clone was detected only once. The CDR3 sequence: CASSLLAGDKNIQYF. The CDR3 nucleotides are TGTGCCAGCAGCTTACTAGCGGGGGATAAAAACATTCAGTACTTC. The chain employs TRBV5-6 and TRBJ2-4; the match to TRBD2 covers 11 bases. The length of the CDR3 is 15 residues. Germline CDR1 reads SGHDT; CDR2 reads YYEEEE. Unmatched junction bases numbered 2, after V lost 2 bases and J lost 4 bases.

V gene TRBV19 combines with J gene TRBJ1-2, with D perhaps TRBD1 (5 bases). The V gene lost 4 bases and the J gene lost 4 bases, with 22 bases spanning the gap. Per the germline V gene, CDR1 is LNHDA and CDR2 is SQIVND (reference sequence). This CDR3 spans 17 amino acids. CDR3 region: CASSTPRGTTSGYGYTF. The DNA for the CDR3 is TGTGCCAGTAGTACCCCTAGGGGTACTACGTCCGGCTATGGCTACACCTTC.

A remark on this clone: The junction does not match germline at one end; this may be a read error. The chain employs TRBV14 and TRBJ2-5; weak D call: TRBD1 (6 bases). Germline V gives CDR1 SGHDN, CDR2 FVKESK. There are 14 residues in the CDR3. This CDR3 reads CASSQAGGWGHSNF. CDR3 DNA: TGTGCCAGCAGCCAGGCCGGTGGCTGGGGGCATAGTAACTTC. Complete variable domain (other parts from reference TRBV14 and TRBJ2-5): EAGVTQFPSHSVIEKGQTVTLRCDPISGHDNLYWYRRVMGKEIKFLLHFVKESKQDESGMPNNRFLAERTGGTYSTLKVQPAELEDSGVYFCASSQAGGWGHSNFGPGTRLLVL.

This chain connects TRBV4-2 to TRBJ2-7, with D possibly matching TRBD2 (7 bases). V was cut by 0 bases and J by 3 bases, with 12 bases left in between. Germline lookup yields CDR1 LGHNA and CDR2 YNFKEQ. The CDR3 totals 15 residues. The CDR3 here is CASSQDTGGLYEQYF. CDR3 nucleotide sequence: TGTGCCAGCAGCCAAGATACCGGGGGGCTCTACGAGCAGTACTTC.

This clone was observed once. The rearrangement uses TRBV2 and TRBJ1-2; 10 nucleotides agree with TRBD1. V dropped 7 bases and J dropped 7; count of bases not matched to a gene: 15. Germline CDR1 SNHLY, CDR2 FYNNEI. CDR3 length: 16 amino acids. The CDR3 region is CASTGQGDKFLSGYTF. The CDR3 DNA reads as TGTGCCAGCACTGGACAGGGGGATAAGTTCCTCTCTGGCTACACCTTC.

This sequence joins TRBV3-1 (or the pseudogene TRBV3-2) and TRBJ2-5, with TRBD2 matching 12 bases. Trimming took 5 bases from V and 5 from J; bases not matched to a gene: 6. The CDR3 has 15 residues. Germline loops: CDR1 LGHDT, CDR2 YNNKEL (reference sequence). The CDR3 here is CASSFRTSGTETQYF. CDR3 DNA sequence: TGTGCCAGCAGCTTTCGGACTAGCGGGACCGAGACCCAGTACTTC.

J is TRBJ2-3 and V is TRBV6-2 or TRBV6-3; maybe TRBD2 (6 bases). The length of the CDR3 is 14 residues. Trimming pared 5 bases from V and 4 bases from J, leaving 13 bases between. CDR1 is MNHEY, CDR2 SVGEGT, per germline. CDR3 loop: CASSRGSSADTQYF. For the CDR3, the DNA is TGTGCCAGCAGTCGGGGGAGTTCAGCAGATACGCAGTATTTT.

This chain's CDR3 is CASSPGTSPGPADTQYF. The CDR3 DNA reads TGTGCCAGCTCACCCGGGACTAGCCCAGGTCCGGCAGATACGCAGTATTTT. This sequence joins TRBV18 and TRBJ2-3; 9 nucleotides line up with TRBD2. The germline gives CDR1 KGHSH, CDR2 LQKENI. After removal of 3 bases from V and 4 bases from J, the junction contained 11 bases not matched to a gene. CDR3 length: 17 amino acids.

Concerning this clone itself: Other DNA sequences within the sample encode an identical CDR3. V and J are TRBV29-1 and TRBJ2-5; D perhaps matches TRBD1 (5 bases). Germline values: CDR1 SQVTM, CDR2 ANQGSEA. CDR3 size: 12 residues. Between the trimmed V and J ends, which lost 4 bases and 1 base, there was a span of 7 bases. The CDR3 region has the DNA TGCAGCGTTGGGACAAGCCAAGAGACCCAGTACTTC. This gives the protein CSVGTSQETQYF.

The genes are TRBV6-5 and TRBJ2-7; possible D gene TRBD2, 6 bases. The V end lost 6 bases, the J end lost 2 bases, and 11 bases lay between the germline ends. CDR3 length equals 13 residues. Germline V gene lookup returns CDR1 MNHEY and CDR2 SVGAGI. The DNA of the CDR3 is TGTGCCAGCAGGAACGGGGGTGCCTACGAGCAGTACTTC. Its translation: CASRNGGAYEQYF.

The J gene is TRBJ2-7, the V gene TRBV5-1, with 8 positions matching TRBD2. The CDR3 is made up of 14 amino acids. J lost 3 bases, V lost 4 bases, and 6 bases had no gene match. Germline values: CDR1 SGHRS, CDR2 YFSETQ. The CDR3 nucleotides are TGCGCCAGCAGCCCCGGACTAGCCCTCTACGAGCAGTACTTC. This sequence encodes CASSPGLALYEQYF.

This clone has just a few counts. The chain recombines TRBV6-6 with TRBJ1-6; D remains unclear. The V end lost 6 bases, the J end lost 8 bases, and 14 bases lay between the germline ends. This CDR3 comprises 14 residues. Germline V gene sequence: CDR1 MNHNY, CDR2 SVGAGI (reference sequence). The CDR3 coding sequence is TGTGCCAGCAGACCGTTCACTAAAGATTCACCCCTCCACTTT. Encoded protein: CASRPFTKDSPLHF.

The V and J genes are TRBV7-7 and TRBJ1-1; 7 positions match TRBD1. Germline CDR1 SSHAT, CDR2 FNYEAQ (reference sequence). The CDR3 length is 16 residues. With V trimmed by 1 base and J by 0 bases, 5 bases remained unmatched. The CDR3 DNA reads TGTGCCAGCAGCTTAGACCGGGGACAGTTGAACACTGAAGCTTTCTTT. As protein: CASSLDRGQLNTEAFF. Full variable domain (remainder filled in from reference TRBV7-7 and TRBJ1-1): GAGVSQSPRYKVTKRGQDVTLRCDPISSHATLYWYQQALGQGPEFLTYFNYEAQPDKSGLPSDRFSAERPEGSISTLTIQRTEQRDSAMYRCASSLDRGQLNTEAFFGQGTRLTVV.

This chain uses TRBV5-1 with TRBJ1-3, with a tentative D call TRBD1 (6 bases). Looked up from germline, CDR1 is SGHRS and CDR2 is YFSETQ. V lost 4 bases and J lost 0, with 17 bases in between. This CDR3 is built from 17 residues. The CDR3 loop is CASSTTGAQSSGNTIYF. The CDR3 bases are TGCGCCAGCAGCACGACAGGAGCTCAAAGCTCTGGAAACACCATATATTTT.